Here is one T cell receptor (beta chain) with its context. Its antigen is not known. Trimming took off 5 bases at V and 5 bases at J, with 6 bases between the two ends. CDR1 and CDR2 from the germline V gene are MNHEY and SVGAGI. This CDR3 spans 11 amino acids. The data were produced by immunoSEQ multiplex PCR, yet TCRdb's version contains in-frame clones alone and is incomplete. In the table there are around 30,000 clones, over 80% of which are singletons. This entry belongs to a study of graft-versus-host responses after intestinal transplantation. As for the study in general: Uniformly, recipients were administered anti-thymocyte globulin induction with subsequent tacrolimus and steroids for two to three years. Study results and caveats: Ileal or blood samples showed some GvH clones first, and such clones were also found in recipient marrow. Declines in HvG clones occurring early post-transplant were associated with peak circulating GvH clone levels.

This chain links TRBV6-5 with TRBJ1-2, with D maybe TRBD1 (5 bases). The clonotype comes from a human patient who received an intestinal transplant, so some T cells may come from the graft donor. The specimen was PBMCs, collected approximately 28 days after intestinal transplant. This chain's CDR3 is CASSEGYGYTF. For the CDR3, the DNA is TGTGCCAGCAGTGAGGGGTATGGCTACACCTTC.